These 27 T cell receptor beta chains originate from one sample sequenced in a study of spatial heterogeneity in lung cancer (dated by TCRdb to about 2019). The study at large found these results: A correlation was observed between the number of expanded intratumoral alpha and beta TCRs and the tumor nonsynonymous mutation count.

The protocol used for the library was 5' RACE. TCRdb lists the instrument as NextSeq 500. TCRdb itself trimmed the public reads at Q25 with fastp, ran MiXCR and retained productive beta chains. Identical CDR3 protein sequences are pooled into one entry, listed with their most common genes and DNA. Present in this sample are under 5,000 distinct CDR3 sequences, more than 8% of which were seen just once. About 30% of the sample is held by the ten biggest clonotypes. Explained via the paper, the time point label denotes: sample taken at primary tumor resection. Their antigen targets remain unknown. The sample consisted of lung tumor tissue, taken at surgery. The receptors shown here come from a male donor with early-stage non-small cell lung cancer.

The chain combines TRBV2 with TRBJ2-4; 7 nucleotides agree with TRBD1. V dropped 2 bases and J dropped 1; count of bases not matched to a gene: 5. Germline CDR1 SNHLY, CDR2 FYNNEI. The CDR3 is made up of 16 amino acids. The CDR3 spells CASSEYLTGAKNIQYF. CDR3 DNA sequence: TGTGCCAGCAGTGAATATTTGACAGGGGCCAAAAACATTCAGTACTTC.

This clonotype is categorized as medium-sized (0.01 to 0.1%). This sequence joins TRBV4-3 and TRBJ2-1; 7 nucleotides match TRBD1. Germline V CDR1 and CDR2: LGHNA, YSLEER. V lost 0 bases to trimming and J lost 6 bases; unmatched junction nucleotides: 5. There are 15 residues in the CDR3. The CDR3 DNA follows: TGCGCCAGCAGCCAAGAAACAGGGGTGGTCAATGAGCAGTTCTTC. It translates to CASSQETGVVNEQFF.

Sample share makes this clonotype medium-sized. The chain carries TRBV20-1 and TRBJ2-6; D gene unclear. With 0 bases removed from V and 0 bases from J, the gap between germline ends came to 15 bases. Germline V gives CDR1 DFQATT, CDR2 SNEGSKA (reference sequence). The CDR3 is 18 amino acids. CDR3 coding DNA: TGCAGTGCTAGAGATGGTGGCAAGCGACGCTCTGGGGCCAACGTCCTGACTTTC. This sequence encodes CSARDGGKRRSGANVLTF.

This clonotype is medium-sized in the sample. The CDR3 sequence: CATSRDNRLADPTDTQYF. The CDR3 DNA reads TGTGCCACCAGCAGAGACAACAGACTAGCGGACCCCACAGATACGCAGTATTTT. This chain uses TRBV15 with TRBJ2-3; 9 bases match TRBD2. CDR3 length equals 18 residues. Trimming took 0 bases from V and 2 from J; bases not matched to a gene: 9. Per germline, CDR1 LNHNV and CDR2 YYDKDF (reference sequence).

This clonotype showed up just a few times. V and J are TRBV5-4 and TRBJ2-1, with 8 bases aligning to TRBD1. The CDR3 has 16 amino acids. Germline values: CDR1 SGHNT, CDR2 YYREEE (reference sequence). The V gene end was trimmed by 0 bases and the J gene end by 0 bases; junction bases not matched to a gene: 2. The CDR3 is CASSLDRGSSYNEQFF. CDR3 sequence (DNA): TGTGCCAGCAGCTTGGACAGGGGGAGCTCCTACAATGAGCAGTTCTTC.

This clonotype is medium-sized within its sample. The rearrangement uses TRBV5-6 and TRBJ2-1; the D gene is possibly TRBD2 (7 bases). CDR1 and CDR2 (germline): SGHDT, YYEEEE. The CDR3 consists of 18 residues. V was clipped by 0 bases and J by 3 bases, with 19 bases between them. The CDR3 reads CASSLDLGGVVLYNEQFF. The CDR3, as DNA: TGTGCCAGCAGCTTGGACTTAGGGGGGGTGGTACTCTACAATGAGCAGTTCTTC.

By share, this clonotype ranks as medium-sized (0.01 to 0.1%). The chain joins TRBV20-1 to TRBJ1-2; tentatively, D is TRBD1 (5 bases). The V end was cut by 0 bases, the J end by 3 bases, with 14 bases between. The CDR3 covers 15 residues. CDR1 is DFQATT, CDR2 SNEGSKA, per germline (reference sequence). CDR3 region: CSAREGDPVHYGYTF. CDR3 coding DNA: TGCAGTGCTAGAGAAGGGGACCCAGTTCACTATGGCTACACCTTC.

This clonotype was seen a few times. The V gene is TRBV28, the J gene TRBJ1-6; D might be TRBD1 (6 bases). Per germline, CDR1 MDHEN and CDR2 SYDVKM. The CDR3 has 11 amino acids. Trimming stripped 7 bases from V and 14 bases from J, with 12 bases between. CDR3 region: CASTGDFSLHF. Written as DNA, the CDR3 is TGTGCCAGCACAGGGGATTTTTCCCTCCACTTT.

This clonotype is termed medium-sized (0.01 to 0.1%). The genes are TRBV7-2 and TRBJ2-3; D gene ambiguous. The CDR3 has 16 amino acids. The germline CDR1 and CDR2 sequences are SGHTA and FQGNSA. V dropped 7 bases and J dropped 5 bases, with 22 bases sitting between them. The CDR3 here is CASTLKTTGRQDTQYF. The CDR3 DNA sequence: TGTGCCAGCACCCTCAAAACCACCGGGCGTCAAGATACGCAGTATTTT.

This clonotype is labeled medium-sized. This chain links TRBV7-2 with TRBJ2-7; TRBD2 matches 14 bases. This CDR3 contains 15 residues. Trimming cost V 3 bases and J 4 bases; bases outside gene matches: 2. Per germline, CDR1 SGHTA and CDR2 FQGNSA. CDR3 sequence reads: CASSLTSGGAYEQYF. The CDR3 DNA sequence: TGTGCCAGCAGCTTGACTAGCGGGGGGGCATACGAGCAGTACTTC.

By sample share, this clonotype is medium-sized. The chain carries TRBV7-8 and TRBJ2-5, with TRBD1 as a possible D gene (5 bases). Germline V gene lookup returns CDR1 SGHVS and CDR2 FQNEAQ. This CDR3 comprises 18 residues. V gave up 0 bases and J gave up 2 bases, with 19 bases separating them. CDR3 region: CASSLAQVGQDRQETQYF. In DNA, the CDR3 is TGTGCCAGCAGCTTAGCGCAAGTGGGGCAGGACCGGCAAGAGACCCAGTACTTC.

This clonotype is medium-sized in the sample. This rearrangement joins TRBV20-1 to TRBJ2-3; 9 bases map to TRBD2. In germline, CDR1 is DFQATT, CDR2 SNEGSKA (reference sequence). This CDR3 region has 11 residues. The CDR3 loop reads CCSGRTDTQYF. The CDR3 DNA is TGCTGCAGCGGGAGGACAGATACGCAGTATTTT.

The chain is built from TRBV9 and TRBJ2-3; 7 bases fit TRBD2. V trimming: 4 bases; J trimming: 0 bases; junction bases outside the gene matches: 11. The CDR3 loop spans 17 amino acids. Germline V gene lookup returns CDR1 SGDLS and CDR2 YYNGEE. The CDR3 nucleotides are TGTGCCAGCAGCCCCAGCGGGGCAGCCTTTAGCACAGATACGCAGTATTTT. This gives the protein CASSPSGAAFSTDTQYF.

This clonotype was seen at least ten times. This chain links TRBV6-5 with TRBJ1-6, with D unresolved. V lost 4 bases and J lost 9, with 19 bases in between. CDR1 MNHEY and CDR2 SVGAGI come from the germline V gene. The CDR3 runs to 16 residues. Here the CDR3 DNA reads TGTGCCAGCAGTTCCGTGGCCCCACCCGTCGGTTCACCCCTCCACTTT. Amino acids: CASSSVAPPVGSPLHF.

This clonotype has a count of ten or more. J is TRBJ2-2 and V is TRBV6-1, with D possibly being TRBD1 (6 bases). CDR3 length: 15 amino acids. Per germline, CDR1 MNHNS and CDR2 SASEGT. The V gene lost 4 bases and the J gene lost 6 bases, with 15 bases spanning the gap. CDR3 amino acids: CASSGGSGDPGELFF. CDR3 bases: TGTGCCAGCAGTGGGGGGTCAGGGGACCCCGGGGAGCTGTTTTTT.

This clonotype has a handful of counts. The chain has TRBV27 and TRBJ2-5, with 13 positions matching TRBD2. The CDR3 has 16 residues. J lost 2 bases, V lost 4 bases, and 4 bases had no gene match. Germline V gives CDR1 MNHEY, CDR2 SMNVEV (reference sequence). The CDR3 reads CASSSQGLAGQETQYF. CDR3 DNA: TGTGCCAGCAGTTCCCAGGGACTAGCGGGGCAAGAGACCCAGTACTTC.

By proportion, this clonotype is medium-sized. The chain combines TRBV5-4 with TRBJ1-1; D perhaps matches TRBD1 (5 bases). V lost 0 bases, J lost 3 bases, and 12 bases lay in between. Germline loops: CDR1 SGHNT, CDR2 YYREEE (reference sequence). The length of the CDR3 is 15 residues. CDR3 nucleotide sequence: TGTGCCAGCAGCTTGGACAGCAGGGAGGACACTGAAGCTTTCTTT. Its translation: CASSLDSREDTEAFF.

This clonotype was detected only once. The chain couples TRBV19 to TRBJ2-6; TRBD1 might be the D (5 bases). V was pared by 5 bases and J by 0 bases, with 8 bases between. CDR3 length equals 15 residues. CDR1 is LNHDA and CDR2 is SQIVND in the germline V gene (reference sequence). The CDR3 reads CASSYTGSGANVLTF. In nucleotides, the CDR3 is TGTGCCAGTAGTTACACAGGCTCTGGGGCCAACGTCCTGACTTTC. The full variable domain, its missing parts supplied by reference TRBV19 and TRBJ2-6, is DGGITQSPKYLFRKEGQNVTLSCEQNLNHDAMYWYRQDPGQGLRLIYYSQIVNDFQKGDIAEGYSVSREKKESFPLTVTSAQKNPTAFYLCASSYTGSGANVLTFGAGSRLTVL.

This clonotype has only a few counts. The chain carries TRBV10-3 and TRBJ2-5, with a tentative D call TRBD1 (6 bases). CDR3 length equals 17 residues. V lost 2 bases and J lost 4, with 20 bases in between. Germline CDR1 ENHRY, CDR2 SYGVKD. The CDR3 is CAISEGIAPGAGETQYF. The CDR3 DNA reads as TGTGCCATCAGTGAGGGGATAGCTCCAGGGGCAGGAGAGACCCAGTACTTC.

By share of the sample, this clonotype is medium-sized. The chain carries TRBV12-3 or TRBV12-4 and TRBJ2-5; D gene unclear. Trimming stripped 4 bases from V and 4 bases from J, with 13 bases between. CDR3 size: 14 residues. In DNA, the CDR3 is TGTGCCAGCAGTTCCCGGGCCCTGCGAGAGACCCAGTACTTC. Translated, it gives CASSSRALRETQYF.

This clonotype was counted at least ten times. V gene TRBV28 combines with J gene TRBJ2-3; D is possibly TRBD2 (6 bases). The V end was cut by 3 bases, the J end by 1 base, with 8 bases between. This CDR3 spans 14 amino acids. Germline CDR1 and CDR2: MDHEN and SYDVKM. CDR3 region: CASSLEGGTDTQYF. The CDR3 DNA reads TGTGCCAGCAGTTTGGAGGGAGGCACAGATACGCAGTATTTT. Together with reference TRBV28 and TRBJ2-3, the CDR3 gives the full variable domain: DVKVTQSSRYLVKRTGEKVFLECVQDMDHENMFWYRQDPGLGLRLIYFSYDVKMKEKGDIPEGYSVSREKKERFSLILESASTNQTSMYLCASSLEGGTDTQYFGPGTRLTVL.

This clonotype was seen at least ten times. The genes are TRBV12-3 or TRBV12-4 and TRBJ2-5; D possibly uses TRBD1 or TRBD2 (5 bases each). V dropped 4 bases and J dropped 5 bases, with 8 bases sitting between them. The CDR3 length is 12 residues. CDR3 DNA sequence: TGTGCCAGCAGTTACGGGGCCGAGACCCAGTACTTC. Residues: CASSYGAETQYF.

This clonotype was observed many times. The V call is TRBV27, the J call TRBJ2-3; TRBD2 agrees at 10 bases. Germline CDR1 reads MNHEY; CDR2 reads SMNVEV (reference sequence). Trimming took 6 bases from V and 5 from J; bases not matched to a gene: 8. The CDR3 has 15 residues. CDR3 amino acids: CASRGLAERRDTQYF. The CDR3, as DNA: TGTGCCAGCAGAGGACTAGCGGAAAGAAGAGATACGCAGTATTTT.

V is TRBV27 and J is TRBJ2-7, with D possibly being TRBD1 (6 bases). The CDR3 runs 13 residues. Trimming stripped 3 bases from V and 5 bases from J, with 11 bases between. CDR1 and CDR2 (germline): MNHEY, SMNVEV (reference sequence). In DNA, the CDR3 is TGTGCCAGCAGTTTGTCAACAGGGAACGAGCAGTACTTC. This translates into CASSLSTGNEQYF.

This clonotype has a count of ten or more. The chain carries TRBV6-1 and TRBJ1-5; D gene unclear. The CDR3 loop spans 14 amino acids. In germline, CDR1 is MNHNS, CDR2 SASEGT. The V end lost 6 bases, the J end lost 7 bases, and 16 bases lay between the germline ends. The CDR3 is CASRGRGGSQPQHF. The DNA for the CDR3 is TGTGCCAGCAGGGGCCGGGGAGGGAGCCAGCCCCAGCATTTT.

The chain combines TRBV6-2 or TRBV6-3 with TRBJ2-7; 14 positions match TRBD2. Germline values: CDR1 MNHEY, CDR2 SVGEGT. After removal of 6 bases from V and 2 bases from J, the junction contained 3 bases not matched to a gene. This CDR3 has 15 amino acids. As DNA, the CDR3 is TGTGCCAGCAGGCGGACTAGCGGGGGGACCTACGAGCAGTACTTC. Its protein is CASRRTSGGTYEQYF.

This clonotype was seen more than once but under ten times. The chain couples TRBV7-2 to TRBJ2-3, with 9 bases fitting TRBD2. Germline V gene lookup returns CDR1 SGHTA and CDR2 FQGNSA. CDR3 length: 15 residues. Trimming removed 4 bases from V and 3 bases from J; junction bases left unmatched: 5. The CDR3 region is CASSSSGGSTDTQYF. In DNA, the CDR3 is TGTGCCAGCAGCTCGAGCGGGGGGAGTACAGATACGCAGTATTTT.